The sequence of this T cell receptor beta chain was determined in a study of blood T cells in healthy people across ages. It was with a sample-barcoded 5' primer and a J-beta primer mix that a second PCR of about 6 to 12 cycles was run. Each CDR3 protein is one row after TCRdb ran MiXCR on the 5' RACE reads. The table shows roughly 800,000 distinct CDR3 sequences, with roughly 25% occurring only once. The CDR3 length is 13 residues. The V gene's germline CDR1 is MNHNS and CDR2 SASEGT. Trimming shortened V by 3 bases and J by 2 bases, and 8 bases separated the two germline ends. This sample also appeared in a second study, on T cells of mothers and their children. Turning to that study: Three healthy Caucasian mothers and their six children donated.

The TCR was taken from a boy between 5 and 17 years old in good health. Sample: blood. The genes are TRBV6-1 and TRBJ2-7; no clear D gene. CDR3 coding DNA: TGTGCCAGCAGTGATGTAGGGACCTACGAGCAGTACTTC. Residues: CASSDVGTYEQYF.